The 8 T cell receptor beta chains reported below all come from one sample, sequenced in a study of CD8 T cells in ankylosing spondylitis. Study-wide results and caveats: Blood from ankylosing spondylitis patients appeared to carry a characteristic roughly eight-variant TCR beta motif.

TCRdb re-analysed the 5' RACE reads in MiXCR, keeping a single row per CDR3 protein. This sample carries a few hundred thousand distinct CDR3 sequences, about 15% of them seen once, and the ten largest clones take under 1.2%. These receptors' targets are unknown. Sequencing was carried out using blood, either unsorted or a sorted T cell fraction (not recorded which). These receptor sequences come from a male donor with ankylosing spondylitis.

The chain joins TRBV9 to TRBJ2-1, with a weak D call TRBD2 (5 bases). CDR1 and CDR2 from the germline V gene are SGDLS and YYNGEE. The length of the CDR3 is 17 residues. V shed 4 bases and J shed 0 bases, with 17 bases lying between them. In nucleotides, the CDR3 is TGTGCCAGCAGCCCTACTGGGTCGGGGAGCTCCTACAATGAGCAGTTCTTC. Protein: CASSPTGSGSSYNEQFF. Together with reference TRBV9 and TRBJ2-1, the CDR3 gives the full variable domain: DSGVTQTPKHLITATGQRVTLRCSPRSGDLSVYWYQQSLDQGLQFLIQYYNGEERAKGNILERFSAQQFPDLHSELNLSSLELGDSALYFCASSPTGSGSSYNEQFFGPGTRLTVL.

This clonotype was seen only a few times. The CDR3 spells CASSPTRTGGHEQFF. The CDR3 DNA reads TGTGCCAGCAGTCCCACTCGGACAGGGGGCCATGAGCAGTTCTTC. This chain uses TRBV12-3 or TRBV12-4 with TRBJ2-1, with 11 bases that match TRBD1. The ends lost 5 bases at V and 8 bases at J; junction bases unmatched: 8. The CDR3 spans 15 residues.

This clonotype has ten or more counts. The V call is TRBV6-2 or TRBV6-3, the J call TRBJ2-2; TRBD2 matches at 9 bases. The germline V gene has CDR1 MNHEY and CDR2 SVGEGT. The CDR3 length is 16 residues. J was trimmed by 1 base and V by 6 bases; bases with no gene match: 6. CDR3 bases: TGTGCCAGCAGAGGAACAGCGGGGGGGAACACCGGGGAGCTGTTTTTT. Amino acids: CASRGTAGGNTGELFF.

This clonotype turned up a few times. V usage is TRBV5-1 and J usage is TRBJ1-4, with 8 bases matching TRBD1. The CDR3 runs 15 residues. Trimming at V came to 4 bases and at J to 5 bases, leaving 7 bases not matched to a gene. Germline V gene data show CDR1 as SGHRS and CDR2 as YFSETQ. CDR3: CASSPGQAENEKLFF. The CDR3 DNA follows: TGCGCCAGCAGCCCGGGACAGGCGGAAAATGAAAAACTGTTTTTT.

A few counts support this clonotype. The chain couples TRBV10-3 to TRBJ1-4, with a weak D call TRBD1 (5 bases). Germline loops: CDR1 ENHRY, CDR2 SYGVKD. V lost 0 bases and J 5 bases, leaving 10 bases between the germline ends. This CDR3 comprises 15 residues. The CDR3 DNA follows: TGTGCCATCAGTGAGTCGATTCAGGGAAATGAAAAACTGTTTTTT. Encoded protein: CAISESIQGNEKLFF.

The chain employs TRBV11-3 and TRBJ1-2, with D unclear. The V end was cut by 1 base, the J end by 3 bases, with 15 bases between. Germline V gives CDR1 SGHNT, CDR2 YENEEA. The CDR3 contains 16 residues. In DNA form, the CDR3 reads TGTGCCAGCAGCTTAGTTCAGGCCAGGCGGGACTATGGCTACACCTTC. Protein sequence: CASSLVQARRDYGYTF.

This chain joins TRBV20-1 and TRBJ1-1, with D perhaps TRBD1 (6 bases). The germline V and J ends were trimmed by 3 bases and 6 bases, with 11 bases remaining between them. The CDR3 is made up of 12 amino acids. Germline V gives CDR1 DFQATT, CDR2 SNEGSKA (reference sequence). CDR3 amino acids: CSASQTGPEAFF. DNA for the CDR3: TGCAGTGCTAGCCAGACAGGCCCTGAAGCTTTCTTT.

This clonotype was counted between two and nine times. In nucleotides, the CDR3 is TGCAGCGTTGGGGGAGGGAGCAATCAGCCCCAGCATTTT. It is translated as CSVGGGSNQPQHF. This chain connects TRBV29-1 to TRBJ1-5; D unresolved. Germline CDR1 is SQVTM and CDR2 is ANQGSEA. There are 13 residues in the CDR3. The germline V and J ends were trimmed by 4 bases and 1 base, with 8 bases remaining between them.